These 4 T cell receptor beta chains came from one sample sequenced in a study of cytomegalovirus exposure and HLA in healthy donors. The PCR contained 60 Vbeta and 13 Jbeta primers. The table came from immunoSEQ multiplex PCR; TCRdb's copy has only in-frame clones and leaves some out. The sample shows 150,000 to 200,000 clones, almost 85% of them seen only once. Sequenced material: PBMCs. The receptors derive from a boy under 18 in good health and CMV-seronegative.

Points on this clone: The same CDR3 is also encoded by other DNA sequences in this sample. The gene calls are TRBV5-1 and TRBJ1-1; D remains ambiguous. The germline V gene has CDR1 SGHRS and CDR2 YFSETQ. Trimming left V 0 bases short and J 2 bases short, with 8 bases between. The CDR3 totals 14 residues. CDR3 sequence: CASSLGRGNTEAFF. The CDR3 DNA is TGCGCCAGCAGCTTGGGTCGGGGAAACACTGAAGCTTTCTTT.

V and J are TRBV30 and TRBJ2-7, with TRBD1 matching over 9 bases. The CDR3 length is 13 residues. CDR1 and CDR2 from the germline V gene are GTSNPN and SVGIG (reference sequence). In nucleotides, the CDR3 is TGTGCTGTACCGGGACAGGGTGTCCACGAGCAGTACTTC. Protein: CAVPGQGVHEQYF.

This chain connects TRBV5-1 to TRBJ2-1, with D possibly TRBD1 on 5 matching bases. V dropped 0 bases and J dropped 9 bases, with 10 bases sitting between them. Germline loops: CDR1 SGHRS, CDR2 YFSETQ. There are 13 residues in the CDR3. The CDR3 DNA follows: TGCGCCAGCAGCTTGGAAAGGGGCCTTGAGCAGTTCTTC. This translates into CASSLERGLEQFF.

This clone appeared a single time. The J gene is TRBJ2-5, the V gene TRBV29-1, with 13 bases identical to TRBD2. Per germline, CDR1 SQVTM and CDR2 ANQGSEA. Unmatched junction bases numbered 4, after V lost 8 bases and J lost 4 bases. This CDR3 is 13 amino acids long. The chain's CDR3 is CSYRTSGGETQYF. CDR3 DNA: TGCAGCTACCGGACTAGCGGGGGAGAGACCCAGTACTTC. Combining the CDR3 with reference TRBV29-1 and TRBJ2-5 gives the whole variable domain SAVISQKPSRDICQRGTSLTIQCQVDSQVTMMFWYRQQPGQSLTLIATANQGSEATYESGFVIDKFPISRPNLTFSTLTVSNMSPEDSSIYLCSYRTSGGETQYFGPGTRLLVL.